A selection of T cell receptor beta chains follows, all from one sample in a study of blood T cell repertoires in COVID-19. Only in-frame clones appear in the TCRdb table, and some are missing; sequencing was by immunoSEQ multiplex PCR. There are 100,000 to 150,000 clones in the sample; approximately 68% occur only once, and roughly 2.2% lies in the top ten. The sequenced sample consisted of peripheral blood. These receptors were obtained from a woman aged 70-85 years with acute or convalescent COVID-19. CDR3s include the opening cysteine and the closing phenylalanine or tryptophan.

>TRBV5-6
CASSLIGGADNSPLHF
>TRBV4-1
CASSQGQALLTGELFF
>TRBV10-3
CAISESISRGGQETQYF
>TRBV5-1
CASSQYNRGAYEQYF
>TRBV19
CASSGTGGNEKLFF
>TRBV24-1
CATSVQGPYGYTF
>TRBV11-2
CASRQQGRHEQYF
>TRBV27
CASKGQERNSPLHF
>TRBV7-9
CASSFQAGLEQYF
>TRBV4-1
CASSQGRGSTEAFF
>TRBV5-4
CASSPGQGYVYEQYF
>TRBV3-1/TRBV3-2
CASSPGQGAGELFF
>TRBV19
CASQTGSTEAFF
>TRBV7-8
CASSQRLGPDTQYF
>TRBV2
CASSLDRGNSPLHF
>TRBV5-1
CASSLQGADDYTF
>TRBV2
CASGRWGYSNQPQHF
>TRBV2
CASFRDRANSPLHF
>TRBV7-2
CASSIQRDSYEQYF
>TRBV5-1
CASSTGQAREQYF
>TRBV28
CASSLASGRTQNEQFF
>TRBV7-9
CASSPDTGLNQPQHF
>TRBV27
CASSLIPGGRYNEQFF
>TRBV27
CASSLSTDKTYEQYF
>TRBV18
CASSRREGGKNIQYF
>TRBV19
CASLGVGELFF
>TRBV11-2
CASSLVGASGRRTDTQYF
>TRBV24-1
CATSEGSGGGTDTQYF
>TRBV19
CASRPTGAVEQYF
>TRBV28
CASRRRGYNEQFF
>TRBV2
CASRNQGLTDTQYF
>TRBV18
CASSPGQGREKLFF
>TRBV5-1
CASSPLTSGGGNEQFF
>TRBV27
CASTDRITDTQYF
>TRBV5-6
CASSYSGITDTQYF
>TRBV11-2
CASSQKRDVGTEAFF
>TRBV2
CASSVKDTQYF
>TRBV5-6
CASSLGYSEAFF
>TRBV5-6
CASSSGQGSNQPQHF
>TRBV3-1/TRBV3-2
CASSQEGGELGSYNSPLHF
>TRBV19
CASSILAHPTDTQYF
>TRBV5-4
CASSYRWTVSNQPQHF
>TRBV7-2
CASTLTGAEAFF
>TRBV29-1
CSVIQGGNTEAFF
>TRBV9
CASTRQGVPYEQYF
>TRBV9
CASSVDGMNTEAFF
>TRBV4-3
CASSQEPPMGTATNEKLFF
>TRBV3-1/TRBV3-2
CASSLWLAGGPDTQYF
>TRBV7-2
CASSLGGTGFYEQYF
>TRBV28
CASIRGGDNTEAFF
>TRBV6-2/TRBV6-3
CASSVGSLNSPLHF
>TRBV21-1
CASSSRQGQMNTEAFF